This T cell receptor beta chain was observed in a study of CD8 T cells in ankylosing spondylitis. Making use of molecular barcodes, quantitative 5'-RACE generated TCR beta libraries. TCRdb redid the calling of the 5' RACE reads with MiXCR, one entry per CDR3 protein. The sample lists under 850,000 distinct CDR3 sequences, under 20% occurring once. After removal of 8 bases from V and 5 bases from J, the junction contained 8 bases not matched to a gene. The CDR3 is 14 amino acids. CDR1 is MDHEN and CDR2 is SYDVKM in the germline V gene. Only a few counts were recorded for this clonotype. What it binds is unknown. Notes on the study in general: Apparently characteristic of ankylosing spondylitis blood was a TCR beta motif (roughly 8 highly homologous variants). The study looked at matched synovial fluid samples from ankylosing spondylitis patients. Disease-linked clones were reported to be significantly enriched there.

The V gene is TRBV28, the J gene TRBJ2-1, with TRBD2 identical over 8 bases. Sequenced sample: blood, either unsorted or a sorted T cell fraction (not recorded which). The TCR originated in a male donor with ankylosing spondylitis. The CDR3 DNA reads as TGTGCCAGCCGGGGGGGGTTCTATCACAATGAGCAGTTCTTC. Amino acids: CASRGGFYHNEQFF.